The clone carrying this T cell receptor beta chain showed up just a few times. The target antigen is unknown. Per the germline V gene, CDR1 is SGDLS and CDR2 is YYNGEE. The ends were cut back, 4 bases at V and 5 bases at J, with 16 bases in the middle. This CDR3 is 14 amino acids long. The data are from a study of cytomegalovirus exposure and HLA in healthy donors. On the study more broadly: Around 77 million unique TCRs from HLA-typed donors made up an early data release. In terms of ancestry, the Caucasian-associated cluster contained about four fifths of the 300 to 400 genotyped donors. Study-wide results and limits: Within the data, a cluster of highly shared sequence variants was likely a sequencing artifact. More clonal expansion characterized HLA-associated TCR beta chains than equally common others in a later analysis.

PCR involved 60 Vbeta and 13 Jbeta primers. The table came from immunoSEQ multiplex PCR; TCRdb's copy has only in-frame clones and leaves some out. The sample consists of roughly 80,000 clones, roughly 65% of them appearing once. The source material was PBMCs. This TCR came from a male donor in good health and CMV-seropositive. This chain uses TRBV9 with TRBJ2-7, with D possibly TRBD1 on 6 matching bases. The CDR3: CASSPFDRSHEQYF. CDR3 DNA sequence: TGTGCCAGCAGCCCCTTCGACAGGAGCCACGAGCAGTACTTC.